Listed below are T cell receptor beta chains from one sample, sequenced in a study. Using its own MiXCR run on the 5' RACE reads, TCRdb lists one record per CDR3 protein. In the table there are about 9,800 distinct CDR3 sequences, about 25% of which are singletons. Input material: Tregs sorted from blood. These receptors originate from a female donor with breast cancer. Each CDR3 is given with its conserved first and last residue. A D gene is named only where the DNA matches it firmly. Only part of the rows carry a size: once, few, many, or a class if the clone is expanded.

size | J | D | V | DNA | CDR3
many | TRBJ2-7 | . | TRBV7-8 | TGTGCCAGCAGCCTCCAAGGTCCGGCGGGGGAGCAGTACTTC | CASSLQGPAGEQYF
many | TRBJ1-1 | . | TRBV4-2 | TGTGCCAGTCGCGGGAACACTGAAGCTTTCTTT | CASRGNTEAFF
many | TRBJ2-1 | TRBD2 | TRBV11-2 | TGTGCCAGCAGCTTGACTAGCGGGAGCTCCTACAATGAGCAGTTCTTC | CASSLTSGSSYNEQFF
medium-sized | TRBJ2-1 | . | TRBV6-6 | TGTGCCAGCAGTTACTCCACTCTCAATGAGCAGTTCTTC | CASSYSTLNEQFF
many | TRBJ2-1 | TRBD2 | TRBV5-1 | TGCGCCAGCAGCTTATTCCTAGGGGAGGGTGAGCAGTTCTTC | CASSLFLGEGEQFF
many | TRBJ1-2 | . | TRBV29-1 | TGCAGCGGAAAGACAGATACTGGCTACACCTTC | CSGKTDTGYTF
few | TRBJ1-5 | . | TRBV6-1 | TGTGCCAGCAGTGAAAGGCAGGTTAGCAATCAGCCCCAGCATTTT | CASSERQVSNQPQHF
. | TRBJ2-2 | . | TRBV5-5 | TGTGCCAGCAGCTTGACACCTAACACCGGAAAGCTGTTTTTT | CASSLTPNTGKLFF
many | TRBJ1-1 | TRBD1 | TRBV3-1 | TGTGCCAGCAGCCTAGGGCCACAGGGGGCGAACACTGAAGCTTTCTTT | CASSLGPQGANTEAFF
. | TRBJ2-3 | . | TRBV4-1 | TGCGCCAGCAGCCGGACTAGCAGGGGGACGGATACGCAGTATTTT | CASSRTSRGTDTQYF